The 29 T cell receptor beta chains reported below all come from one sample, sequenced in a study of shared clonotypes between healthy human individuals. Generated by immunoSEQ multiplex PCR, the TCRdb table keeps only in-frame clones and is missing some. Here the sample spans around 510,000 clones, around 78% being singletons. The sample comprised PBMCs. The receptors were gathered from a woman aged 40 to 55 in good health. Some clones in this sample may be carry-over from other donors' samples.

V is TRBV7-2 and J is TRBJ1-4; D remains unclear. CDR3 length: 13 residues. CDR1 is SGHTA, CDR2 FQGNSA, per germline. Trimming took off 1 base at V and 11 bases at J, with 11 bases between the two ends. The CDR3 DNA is TGTGCCAGCAGCTTAGGTCAGACGGGGAAACTGTTTTTT. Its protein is CASSLGQTGKLFF.

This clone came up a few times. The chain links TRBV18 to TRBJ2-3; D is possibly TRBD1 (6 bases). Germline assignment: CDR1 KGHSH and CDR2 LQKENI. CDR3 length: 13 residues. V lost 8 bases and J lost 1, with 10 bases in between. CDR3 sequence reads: CASQGSGTDTQYF. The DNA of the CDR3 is TGTGCCAGCCAGGGGAGTGGCACAGATACGCAGTATTTT.

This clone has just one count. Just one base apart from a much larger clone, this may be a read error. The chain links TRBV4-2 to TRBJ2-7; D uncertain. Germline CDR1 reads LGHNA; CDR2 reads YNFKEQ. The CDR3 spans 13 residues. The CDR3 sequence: CASSLSHSCEQYF. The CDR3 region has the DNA TGTGCCAGCAGCCTGAGCCACTCCTGCGAGCAGTACTTC.

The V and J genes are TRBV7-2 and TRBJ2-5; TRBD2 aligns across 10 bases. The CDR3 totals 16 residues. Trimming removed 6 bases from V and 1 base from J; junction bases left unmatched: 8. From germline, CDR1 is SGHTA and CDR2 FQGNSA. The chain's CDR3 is CASSSRTSGFQETQYF. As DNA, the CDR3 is TGTGCCAGCAGTTCAAGGACTAGCGGATTCCAAGAGACCCAGTACTTC. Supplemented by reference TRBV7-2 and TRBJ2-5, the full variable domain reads GAGVSQSPSNKVTEKGKDVELRCDPISGHTALYWYRQSLGQGLEFLIYFQGNSAPDKSGLPSDRFSAERTGGSVSTLTIQRTQQEDSAVYLCASSSRTSGFQETQYFGPGTRLLVL.

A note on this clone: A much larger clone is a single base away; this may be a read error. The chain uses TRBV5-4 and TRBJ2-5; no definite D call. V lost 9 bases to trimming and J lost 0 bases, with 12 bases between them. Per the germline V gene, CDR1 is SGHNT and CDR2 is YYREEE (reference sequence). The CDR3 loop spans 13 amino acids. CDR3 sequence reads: CANRVQYQETQYF. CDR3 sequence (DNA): TGTGCCAACAGAGTCCAATACCAAGAGACCCAGTACTTC.

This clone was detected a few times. For the CDR3, the DNA is TGTGCCAGCAGCCTGAACAGAAACACTGAAGCTTTCTTT. Translating it yields CASSLNRNTEAFF. This chain uses TRBV7-9 with TRBJ1-1; D not certain. The V and J ends lost 5 bases and 2 bases respectively, with 9 bases between them. Per germline, CDR1 SEHNR and CDR2 FQNEAQ (reference sequence). This CDR3 is 13 amino acids long.

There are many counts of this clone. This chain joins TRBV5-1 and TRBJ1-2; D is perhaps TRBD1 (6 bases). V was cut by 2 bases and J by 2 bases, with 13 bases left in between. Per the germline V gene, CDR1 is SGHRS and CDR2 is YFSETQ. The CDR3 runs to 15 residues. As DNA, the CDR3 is TGCGCCAGCAGCTTATCGGACAGTCCGAACTATGGCTACACCTTC. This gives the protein CASSLSDSPNYGYTF.

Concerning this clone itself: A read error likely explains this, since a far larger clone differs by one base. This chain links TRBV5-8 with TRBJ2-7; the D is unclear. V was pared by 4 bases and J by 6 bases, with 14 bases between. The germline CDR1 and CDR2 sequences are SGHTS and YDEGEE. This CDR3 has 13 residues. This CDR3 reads CASSPTRRTEQYF. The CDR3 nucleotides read TGTGCCAGCAGCCCGACCCGTCGGACCGAGCAGTACTTC. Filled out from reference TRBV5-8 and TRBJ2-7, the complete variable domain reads EAGVTQSPTHLIKTRGQQATLRCSPISGHTSVYWYQQALGLGLQFLLWYDEGEERNRGNFPPRFSGRQFPNYSSELNVNALELEDSALYLCASSPTRRTEQYFGPGTRLTVT.

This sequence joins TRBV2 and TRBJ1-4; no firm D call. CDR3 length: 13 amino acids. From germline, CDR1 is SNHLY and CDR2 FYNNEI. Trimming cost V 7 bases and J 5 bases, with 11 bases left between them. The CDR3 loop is CASKSGINEKLFF. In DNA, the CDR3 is TGTGCCAGCAAATCCGGGATCAATGAAAAACTGTTTTTT.

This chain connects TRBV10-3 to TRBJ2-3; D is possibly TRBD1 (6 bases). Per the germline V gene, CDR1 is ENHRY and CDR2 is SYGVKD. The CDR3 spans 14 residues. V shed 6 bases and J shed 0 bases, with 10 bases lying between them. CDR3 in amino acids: CAIRDSASTDTQYF. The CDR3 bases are TGTGCCATCAGGGACAGCGCGAGCACAGATACGCAGTATTTT.

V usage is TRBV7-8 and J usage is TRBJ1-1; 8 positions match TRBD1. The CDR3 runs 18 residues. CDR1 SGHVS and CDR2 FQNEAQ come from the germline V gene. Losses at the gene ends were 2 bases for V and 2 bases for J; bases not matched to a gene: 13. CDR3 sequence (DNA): TGTGCCAGCAGCTTAAGGGCCCACGGGACAGGAGCAAACACTGAAGCTTTCTTT. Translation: CASSLRAHGTGANTEAFF.

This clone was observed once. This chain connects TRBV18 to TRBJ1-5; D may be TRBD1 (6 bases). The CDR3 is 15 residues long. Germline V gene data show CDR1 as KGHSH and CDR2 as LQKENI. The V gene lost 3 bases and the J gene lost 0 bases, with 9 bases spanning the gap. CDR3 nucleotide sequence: TGTGCCAGCTCACCTTCAGGGGTTAGCAATCAGCCCCAGCATTTT. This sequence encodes CASSPSGVSNQPQHF.

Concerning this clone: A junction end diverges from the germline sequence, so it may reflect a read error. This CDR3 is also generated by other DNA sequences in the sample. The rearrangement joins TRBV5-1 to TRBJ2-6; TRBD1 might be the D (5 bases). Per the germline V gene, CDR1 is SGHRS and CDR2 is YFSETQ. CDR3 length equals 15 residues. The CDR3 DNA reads TGCGCCAGCAGCTTGGGTGGGGCTGGGGCCAACGTACTGACTTTC. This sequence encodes CASSLGGAGANVLTF.

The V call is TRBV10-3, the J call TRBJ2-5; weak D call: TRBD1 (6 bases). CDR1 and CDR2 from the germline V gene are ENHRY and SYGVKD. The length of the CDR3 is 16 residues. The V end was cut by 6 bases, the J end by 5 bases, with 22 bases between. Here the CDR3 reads CAISLTGGQPGETQYF. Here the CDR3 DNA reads TGTGCCATCAGCCTAACGGGCGGACAGCCGGGGGAGACCCAGTACTTC.

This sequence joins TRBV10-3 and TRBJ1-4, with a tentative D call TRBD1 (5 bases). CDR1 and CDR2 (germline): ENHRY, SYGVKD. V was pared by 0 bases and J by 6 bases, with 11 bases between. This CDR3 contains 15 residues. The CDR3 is CAISESRGLDEKLFF. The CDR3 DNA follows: TGTGCCATCAGTGAGTCGAGGGGTTTGGATGAAAAACTGTTTTTT.

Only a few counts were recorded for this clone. The CDR3 protein is CASSPQTAAENEQYF. As DNA, the CDR3 is TGTGCCAGCTCACCACAGACAGCGGCGGAGAACGAGCAGTACTTC. The chain uses TRBV18 and TRBJ2-7; D is perhaps TRBD1 or TRBD2 (5 bases each). V was pared by 1 base and J by 5 bases, with 15 bases between. This CDR3 is 15 amino acids long. Germline V gene sequence: CDR1 KGHSH, CDR2 LQKENI.

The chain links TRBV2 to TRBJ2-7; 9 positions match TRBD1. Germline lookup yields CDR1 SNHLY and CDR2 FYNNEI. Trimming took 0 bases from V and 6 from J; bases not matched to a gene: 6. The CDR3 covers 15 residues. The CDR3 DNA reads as TGTGCCAGCAGTGAAGCTAGGACAGGGGTGGGCGAGCAGTACTTC. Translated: CASSEARTGVGEQYF.

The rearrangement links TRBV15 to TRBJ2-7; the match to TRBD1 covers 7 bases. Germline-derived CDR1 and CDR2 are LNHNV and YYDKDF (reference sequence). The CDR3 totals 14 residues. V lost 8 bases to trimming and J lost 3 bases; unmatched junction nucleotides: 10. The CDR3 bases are TGTGCCACCGGTGCCCGGGACAGCCGCTACGAGCAGTACTTC. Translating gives CATGARDSRYEQYF.

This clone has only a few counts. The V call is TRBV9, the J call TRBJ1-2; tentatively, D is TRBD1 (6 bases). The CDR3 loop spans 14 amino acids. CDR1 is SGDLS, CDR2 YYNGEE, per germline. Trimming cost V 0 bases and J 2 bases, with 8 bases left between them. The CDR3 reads CASSVGDRNYGYTF. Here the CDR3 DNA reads TGTGCCAGCAGCGTAGGAGACAGGAACTATGGCTACACCTTC.

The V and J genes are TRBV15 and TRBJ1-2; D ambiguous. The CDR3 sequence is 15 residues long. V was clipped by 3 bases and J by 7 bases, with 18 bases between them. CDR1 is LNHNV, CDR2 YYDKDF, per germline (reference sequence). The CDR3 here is CATSSREAFRGGYTF. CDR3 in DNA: TGTGCCACCAGCAGCCGGGAGGCTTTTAGAGGTGGCTACACCTTC.

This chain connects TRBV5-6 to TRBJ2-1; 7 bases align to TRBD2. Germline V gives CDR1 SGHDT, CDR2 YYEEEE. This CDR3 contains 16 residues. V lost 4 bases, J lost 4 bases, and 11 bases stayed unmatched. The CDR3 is CASSQLFSGLYNEQFF. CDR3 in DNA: TGTGCCAGCAGCCAGCTCTTTAGCGGGCTTTACAATGAGCAGTTCTTC.

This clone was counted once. In nucleotides, the CDR3 is TGCAGCGTGAGGGGGACTAGCGGGAGATGGGACGAGCAGTACTTC. This translates into CSVRGTSGRWDEQYF. The V and J genes are TRBV29-1 and TRBJ2-7, with 14 bases matching TRBD2. Per the germline V gene, CDR1 is SQVTM and CDR2 is ANQGSEA. V trimming: 6 bases; J trimming: 5 bases; junction bases outside the gene matches: 9. The CDR3 runs to 15 residues.

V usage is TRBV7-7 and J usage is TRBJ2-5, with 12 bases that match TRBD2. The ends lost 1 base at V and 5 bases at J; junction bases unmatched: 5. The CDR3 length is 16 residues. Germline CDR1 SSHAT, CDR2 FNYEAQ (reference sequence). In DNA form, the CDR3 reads TGTGCCAGCAGCTTAGGGCTAGCGGGAGGGCCGGAGACCCAGTACTTC. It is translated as CASSLGLAGGPETQYF.

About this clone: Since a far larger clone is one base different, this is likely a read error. The CDR3 coding sequence is TGTGCCAGCAGCTTGCGGGACCACTATGGCTACACCTTC. Translation gives CASSLRDHYGYTF. The V gene is TRBV5-4, the J gene TRBJ1-2; D might be TRBD1 (5 bases). Trimming removed 1 base from V and 3 bases from J, with 7 bases in between. CDR3 length: 13 residues. The germline V gene encodes CDR1 SGHNT and CDR2 YYREEE (reference sequence).

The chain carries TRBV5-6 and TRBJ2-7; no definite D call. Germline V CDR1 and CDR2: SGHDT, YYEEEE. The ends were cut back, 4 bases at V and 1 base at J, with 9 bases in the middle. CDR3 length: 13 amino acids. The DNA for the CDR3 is TGTGCCAGCAGCAAGGTCGGTTCCTACGAGCAGTACTTC. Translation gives CASSKVGSYEQYF.

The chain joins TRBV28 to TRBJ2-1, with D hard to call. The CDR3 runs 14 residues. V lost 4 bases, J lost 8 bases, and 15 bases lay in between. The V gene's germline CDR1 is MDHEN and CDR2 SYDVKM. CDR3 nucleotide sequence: TGTGCCAGCAGTTCGGCCGCCTGGAGCGATGAGCAGTTCTTC. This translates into CASSSAAWSDEQFF.

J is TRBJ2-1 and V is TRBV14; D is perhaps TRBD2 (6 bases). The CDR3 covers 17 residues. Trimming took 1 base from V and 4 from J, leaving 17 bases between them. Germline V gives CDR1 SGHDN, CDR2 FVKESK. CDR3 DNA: TGTGCCAGCAGCCAAGCCCAATGGAGGGTTTTATACAATGAGCAGTTCTTC. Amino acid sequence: CASSQAQWRVLYNEQFF.

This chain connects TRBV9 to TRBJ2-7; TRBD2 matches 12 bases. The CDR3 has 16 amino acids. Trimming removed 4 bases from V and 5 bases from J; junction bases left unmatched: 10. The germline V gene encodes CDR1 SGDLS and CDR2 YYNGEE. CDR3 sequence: CASSLASGRAVNEQYF. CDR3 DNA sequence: TGTGCCAGCAGCCTAGCTAGCGGGAGGGCCGTGAACGAGCAGTACTTC. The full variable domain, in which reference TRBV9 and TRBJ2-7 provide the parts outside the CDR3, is DSGVTQTPKHLITATGQRVTLRCSPRSGDLSVYWYQQSLDQGLQFLIQYYNGEERAKGNILERFSAQQFPDLHSELNLSSLELGDSALYFCASSLASGRAVNEQYFGPGTRLTVT.

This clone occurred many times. For the CDR3, the DNA is TGCAGCGTCTCGGACAGGGCTACTGGCTACACCTTC. This gives the protein CSVSDRATGYTF. This rearrangement joins TRBV29-1 to TRBJ1-2, with 8 positions matching TRBD1. J was trimmed by 7 bases and V by 6 bases; bases with no gene match: 7. The V gene's germline CDR1 is SQVTM and CDR2 ANQGSEA. The CDR3 extends over 12 amino acids. Combining the CDR3 with reference TRBV29-1 and TRBJ1-2 gives the whole variable domain SAVISQKPSRDICQRGTSLTIQCQVDSQVTMMFWYRQQPGQSLTLIATANQGSEATYESGFVIDKFPISRPNLTFSTLTVSNMSPEDSSIYLCSVSDRATGYTFGSGTRLTVV.